This T cell receptor (beta chain) was captured in a study of control samples from healthy donors and cancer patients. The assay was immunoSEQ multiplex PCR, and TCRdb's table has in-frame clones only and misses some. Among about 140,000 clones listed, roughly 89% were seen once. V dropped 3 bases and J dropped 1; count of bases not matched to a gene: 2. The CDR3 is 15 amino acids. Germline loops: CDR1 LGHNA, CDR2 YNFKEQ. This TCR came from a man between 18 and 35 years old in good health. The chain combines TRBV4-2 with TRBJ2-3; TRBD2 matches 9 bases. The source material was blood. The CDR3 here is CASSQRGGGTDTQYF. The CDR3 bases are TGTGCCAGCAGCCAGCGGGGGGGCGGCACAGATACGCAGTATTTT.